The T cell receptor beta chain described here comes from a study of T cell responses to AZD1222 COVID-19 vaccine. The protocol was immunoSEQ multiplex PCR, while the TCRdb copy is restricted to in-frame clones and leaves out a portion. The sample holds roughly 81,000 clones, approximately 83% seen once. CDR3 length: 14 amino acids. The V and J ends lost 4 bases and 6 bases respectively, with 13 bases between them. The V gene's germline CDR1 is SGHKS and CDR2 YYEKEE (reference sequence). The clonotype was recovered from an adult in good health. The sequencing used peripheral blood, collected on day 0 of AZD1222 vaccination. This chain uses TRBV5-5 with TRBJ1-4; D may be TRBD1 (5 bases). The CDR3 protein is CASSPQGRDEKLFF. CDR3 DNA sequence: TGTGCCAGCAGCCCCCAGGGCAGGGATGAAAAACTGTTTTTT. Complete variable domain (other parts from reference TRBV5-5 and TRBJ1-4): DAGVTQSPTHLIKTRGQQVTLRCSPISGHKSVSWYQQVLGQGPQFIFQYYEKEERGRGNFPDRFSARQFPNYSSELNVNALLLGDSALYLCASSPQGRDEKLFFGSGTQLSVL.